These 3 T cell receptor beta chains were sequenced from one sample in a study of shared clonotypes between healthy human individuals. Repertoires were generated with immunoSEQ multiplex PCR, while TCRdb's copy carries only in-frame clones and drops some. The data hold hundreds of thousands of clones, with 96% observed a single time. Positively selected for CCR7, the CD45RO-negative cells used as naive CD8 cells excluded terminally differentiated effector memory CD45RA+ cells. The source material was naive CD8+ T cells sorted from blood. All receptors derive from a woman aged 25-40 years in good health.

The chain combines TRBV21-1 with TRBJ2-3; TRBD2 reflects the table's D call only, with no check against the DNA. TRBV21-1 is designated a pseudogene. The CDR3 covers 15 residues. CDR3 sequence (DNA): TGTGCCAGCAGCAAGCGGGACGGAGGCACAGATACGCAGTATTTT. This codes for CASSKRDGGTDTQYF.

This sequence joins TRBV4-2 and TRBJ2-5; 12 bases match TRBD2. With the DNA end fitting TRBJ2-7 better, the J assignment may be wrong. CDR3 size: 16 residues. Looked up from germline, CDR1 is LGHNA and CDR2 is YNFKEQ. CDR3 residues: CASSHRLAGDSYEQYF. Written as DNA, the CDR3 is TGTGCCAGCAGCCACCGACTAGCGGGAGACTCCTACGAGCAGTACTTC.

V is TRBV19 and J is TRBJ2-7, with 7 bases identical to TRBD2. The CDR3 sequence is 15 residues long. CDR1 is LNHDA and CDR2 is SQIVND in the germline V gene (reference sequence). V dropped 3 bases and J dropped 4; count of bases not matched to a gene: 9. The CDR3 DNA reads TGTGCCAGTAGTATCTATTACGGCGGGAGTTACGAGCAGTACTTC. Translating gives CASSIYYGGSYEQYF.